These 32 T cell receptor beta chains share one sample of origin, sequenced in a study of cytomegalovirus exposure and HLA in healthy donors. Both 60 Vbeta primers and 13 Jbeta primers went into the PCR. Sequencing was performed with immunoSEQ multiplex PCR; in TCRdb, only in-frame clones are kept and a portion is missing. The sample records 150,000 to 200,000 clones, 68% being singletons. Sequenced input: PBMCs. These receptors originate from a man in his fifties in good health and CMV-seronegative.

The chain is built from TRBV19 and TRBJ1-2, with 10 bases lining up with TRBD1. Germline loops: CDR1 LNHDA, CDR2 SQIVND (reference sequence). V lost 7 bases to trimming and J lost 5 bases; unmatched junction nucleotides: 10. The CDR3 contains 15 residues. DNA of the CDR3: TGTGCCAGTATCGGGGGACAGGGGTATACGTATGGCTACACCTTC. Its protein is CASIGGQGYTYGYTF.

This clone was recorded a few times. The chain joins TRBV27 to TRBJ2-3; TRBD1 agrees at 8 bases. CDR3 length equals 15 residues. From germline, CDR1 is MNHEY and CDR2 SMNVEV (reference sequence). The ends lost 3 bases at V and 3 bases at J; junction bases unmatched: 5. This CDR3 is CASSLTGDVTDTQYF. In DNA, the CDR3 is TGTGCCAGCAGTTTGACAGGGGATGTGACAGATACGCAGTATTTT.

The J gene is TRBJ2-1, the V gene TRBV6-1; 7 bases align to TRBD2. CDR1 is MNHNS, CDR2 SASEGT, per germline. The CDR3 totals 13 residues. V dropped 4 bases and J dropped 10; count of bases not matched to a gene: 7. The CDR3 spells CASSARLAGEQFF. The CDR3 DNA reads TGTGCCAGCAGTGCGAGACTAGCTGGGGAGCAGTTCTTC.

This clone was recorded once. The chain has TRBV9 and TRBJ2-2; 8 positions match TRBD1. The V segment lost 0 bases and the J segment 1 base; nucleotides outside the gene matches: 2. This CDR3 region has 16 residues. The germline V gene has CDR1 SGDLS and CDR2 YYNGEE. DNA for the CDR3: TGTGCCAGCAGCGTAGGTACAGGGGGGAACACCGGGGAGCTGTTTTTT. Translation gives CASSVGTGGNTGELFF.

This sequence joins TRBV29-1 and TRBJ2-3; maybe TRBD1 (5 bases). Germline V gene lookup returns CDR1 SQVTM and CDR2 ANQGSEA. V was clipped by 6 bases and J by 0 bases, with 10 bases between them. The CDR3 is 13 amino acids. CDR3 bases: TGCAGCGTCTCGACAGCTAGCACAGATACGCAGTATTTT. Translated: CSVSTASTDTQYF.

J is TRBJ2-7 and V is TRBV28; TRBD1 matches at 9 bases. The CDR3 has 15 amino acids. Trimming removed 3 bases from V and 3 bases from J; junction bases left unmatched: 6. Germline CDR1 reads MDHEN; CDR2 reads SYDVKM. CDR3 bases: TGTGCCAGCAGTTTCGAGACAGGGGGGGGCTACGAGCAGTACTTC. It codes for CASSFETGGGYEQYF.

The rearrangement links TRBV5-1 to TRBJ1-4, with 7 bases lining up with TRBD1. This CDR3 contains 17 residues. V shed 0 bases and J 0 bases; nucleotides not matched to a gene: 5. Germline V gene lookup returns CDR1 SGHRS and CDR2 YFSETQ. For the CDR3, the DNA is TGCGCCAGCAGCTTGGAAGTAACAGGGGCAACTAATGAAAAACTGTTTTTT. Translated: CASSLEVTGATNEKLFF.

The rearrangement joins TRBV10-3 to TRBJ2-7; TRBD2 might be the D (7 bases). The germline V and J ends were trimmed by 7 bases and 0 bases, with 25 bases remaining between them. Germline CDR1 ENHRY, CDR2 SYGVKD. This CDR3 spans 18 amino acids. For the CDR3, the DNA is TGTGCCATCAAGAAAACCCTGGGAGGGACAATAAGCTCCTACGAGCAGTACTTC. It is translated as CAIKKTLGGTISSYEQYF.

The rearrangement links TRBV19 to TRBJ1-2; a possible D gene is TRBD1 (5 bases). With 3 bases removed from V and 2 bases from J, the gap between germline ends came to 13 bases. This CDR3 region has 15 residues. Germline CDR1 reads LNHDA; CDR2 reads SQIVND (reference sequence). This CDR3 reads CASSIGAGKNYGYTF. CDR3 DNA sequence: TGTGCCAGTAGTATTGGCGCAGGGAAGAACTATGGCTACACCTTC.

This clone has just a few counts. CDR3: CASSPNPNPISSEQYF. In nucleotides, the CDR3 is TGTGCCAGCAGCCCAAACCCCAACCCTATTAGTTCCGAGCAGTACTTC. This chain connects TRBV9 to TRBJ2-7; no firm D call. The CDR3 has 16 amino acids. The ends were cut back, 4 bases at V and 6 bases at J, with 23 bases in the middle. The germline V gene has CDR1 SGDLS and CDR2 YYNGEE.

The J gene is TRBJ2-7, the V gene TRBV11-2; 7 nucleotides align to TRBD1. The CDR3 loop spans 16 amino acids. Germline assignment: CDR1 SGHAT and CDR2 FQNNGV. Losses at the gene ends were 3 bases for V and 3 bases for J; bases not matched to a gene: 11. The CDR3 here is CASSFMTGQVLYEQYF. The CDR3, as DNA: TGTGCCAGCAGCTTTATGACAGGGCAGGTTCTCTACGAGCAGTACTTC.

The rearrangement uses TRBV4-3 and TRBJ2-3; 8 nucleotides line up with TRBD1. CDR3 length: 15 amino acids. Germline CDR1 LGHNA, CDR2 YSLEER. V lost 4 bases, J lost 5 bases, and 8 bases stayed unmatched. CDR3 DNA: TGCGCCAGCAGCCTCCAGGGGGCGCGTGGAGATACGCAGTATTTT. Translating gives CASSLQGARGDTQYF.

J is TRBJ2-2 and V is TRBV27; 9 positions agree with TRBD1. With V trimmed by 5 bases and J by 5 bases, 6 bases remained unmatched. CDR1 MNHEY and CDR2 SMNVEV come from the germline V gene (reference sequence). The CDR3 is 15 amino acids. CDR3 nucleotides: TGTGCCAGCAGTCCCGGGACAGGGTGGACCGGGGAGCTGTTTTTT. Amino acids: CASSPGTGWTGELFF.

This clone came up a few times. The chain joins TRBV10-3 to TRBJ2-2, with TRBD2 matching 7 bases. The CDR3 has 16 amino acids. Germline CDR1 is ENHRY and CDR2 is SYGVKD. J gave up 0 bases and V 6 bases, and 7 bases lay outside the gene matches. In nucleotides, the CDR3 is TGTGCCATCAGGTCCCTTGGGGGGGCGAACACCGGGGAGCTGTTTTTT. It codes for CAIRSLGGANTGELFF.

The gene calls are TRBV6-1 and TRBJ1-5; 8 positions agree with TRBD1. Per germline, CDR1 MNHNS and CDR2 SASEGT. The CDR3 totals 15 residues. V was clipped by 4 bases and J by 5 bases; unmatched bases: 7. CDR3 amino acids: CASSARTGWDQPQHF. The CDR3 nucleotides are TGTGCCAGCAGTGCCCGGACAGGGTGGGATCAGCCCCAGCATTTT.

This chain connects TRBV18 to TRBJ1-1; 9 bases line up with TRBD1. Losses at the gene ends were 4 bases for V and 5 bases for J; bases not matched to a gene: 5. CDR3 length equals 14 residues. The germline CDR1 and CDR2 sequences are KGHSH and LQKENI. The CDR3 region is CASSQGQGWTEAFF. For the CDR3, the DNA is TGTGCCAGCTCACAAGGACAGGGGTGGACTGAAGCTTTCTTT.

Here the CDR3 reads CASGELRPYEQYF. CDR3 DNA: TGTGCCTCAGGGGAGTTGCGGCCTTACGAGCAGTACTTC. The chain has TRBV27 and TRBJ2-5; tentatively, D is TRBD1 (6 bases). Matching the DNA end better, TRBJ2-7 makes the J call doubtful. This CDR3 contains 13 residues. Germline values: CDR1 MNHEY, CDR2 SMNVEV (reference sequence).

The CDR3 protein is CASTKTGVYTEAFF. As DNA, the CDR3 is TGTGCCAGCACCAAGACAGGGGTCTACACTGAAGCTTTCTTT. V and J are TRBV11-2 and TRBJ1-1, with 8 bases lining up with TRBD1. From germline, CDR1 is SGHAT and CDR2 FQNNGV. Losses at the gene ends were 7 bases for V and 3 bases for J; bases not matched to a gene: 7. CDR3 length equals 14 residues.

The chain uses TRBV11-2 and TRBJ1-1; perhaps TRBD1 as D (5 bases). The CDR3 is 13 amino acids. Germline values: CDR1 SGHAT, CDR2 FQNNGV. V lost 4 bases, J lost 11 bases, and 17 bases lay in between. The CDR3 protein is CASSSPAGPGAFF. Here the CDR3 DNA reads TGTGCCAGCAGCTCTCCGGCTGGCCCAGGGGCTTTCTTT.

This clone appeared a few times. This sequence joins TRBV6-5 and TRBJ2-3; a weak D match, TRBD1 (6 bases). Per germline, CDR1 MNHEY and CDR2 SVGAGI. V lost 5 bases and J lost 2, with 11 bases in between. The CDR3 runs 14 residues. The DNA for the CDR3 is TGTGCCAGCAGTAGGGGGACGGACACAGATACGCAGTATTTT. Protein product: CASSRGTDTDTQYF.

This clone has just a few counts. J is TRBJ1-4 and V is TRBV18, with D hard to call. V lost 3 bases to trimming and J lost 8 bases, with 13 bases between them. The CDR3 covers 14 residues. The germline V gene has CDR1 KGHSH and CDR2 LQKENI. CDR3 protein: CASSPRAPGEKLFF. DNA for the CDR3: TGTGCCAGCTCACCGCGGGCCCCTGGGGAAAAACTGTTTTTT.

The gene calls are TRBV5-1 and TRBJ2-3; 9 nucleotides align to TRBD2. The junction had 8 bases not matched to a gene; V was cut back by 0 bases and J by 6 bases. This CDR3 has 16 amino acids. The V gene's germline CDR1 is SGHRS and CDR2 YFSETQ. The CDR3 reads CASSLEVSGGRDTQYF. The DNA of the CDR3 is TGCGCCAGCAGCTTGGAGGTTAGCGGGGGAAGGGATACGCAGTATTTT.

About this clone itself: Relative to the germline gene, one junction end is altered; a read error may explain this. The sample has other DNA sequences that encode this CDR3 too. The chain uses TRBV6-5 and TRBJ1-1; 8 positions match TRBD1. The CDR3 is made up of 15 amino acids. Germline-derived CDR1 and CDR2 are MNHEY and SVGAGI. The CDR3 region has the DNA TGTGCCAGCAGTCCTCGGACAGGGTTGGGCACTGAGGCTTTCTTT. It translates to CASSPRTGLGTEAFF.

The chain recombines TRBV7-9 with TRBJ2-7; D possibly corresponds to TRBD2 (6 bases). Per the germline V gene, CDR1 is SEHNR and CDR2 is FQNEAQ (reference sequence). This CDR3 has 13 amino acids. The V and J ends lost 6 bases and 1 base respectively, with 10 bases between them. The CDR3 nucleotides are TGTGCCAGCAGTAAGGGAGGATCCTACGAGCAGTACTTC. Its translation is CASSKGGSYEQYF.

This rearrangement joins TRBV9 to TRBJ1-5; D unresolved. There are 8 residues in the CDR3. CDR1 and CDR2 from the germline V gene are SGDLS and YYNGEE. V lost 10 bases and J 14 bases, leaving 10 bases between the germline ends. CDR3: CAVLREHF. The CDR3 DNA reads TGTGCCGTCCTACGGGAGCATTTT.

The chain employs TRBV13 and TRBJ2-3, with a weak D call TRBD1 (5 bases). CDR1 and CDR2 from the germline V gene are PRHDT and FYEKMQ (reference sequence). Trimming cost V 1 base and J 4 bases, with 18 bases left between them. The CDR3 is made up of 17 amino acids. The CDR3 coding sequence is TGTGCCAGCAGCTTAGTTGTGGGCCTAGGGGTGCCAGATACGCAGTATTTT. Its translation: CASSLVVGLGVPDTQYF.

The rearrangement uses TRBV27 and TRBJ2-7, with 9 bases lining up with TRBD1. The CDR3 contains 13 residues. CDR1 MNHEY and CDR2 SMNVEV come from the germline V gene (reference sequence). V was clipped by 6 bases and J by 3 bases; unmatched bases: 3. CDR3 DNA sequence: TGTGCCAGCAGAAGGACAGGGGTCTACGAGCAGTACTTC. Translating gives CASRRTGVYEQYF.

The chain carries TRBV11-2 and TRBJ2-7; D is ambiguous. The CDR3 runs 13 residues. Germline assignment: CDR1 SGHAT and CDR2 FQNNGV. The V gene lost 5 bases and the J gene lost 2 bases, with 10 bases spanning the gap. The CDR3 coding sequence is TGTGCCAGCAGCGTGACACCTCCCTACGAGCAGTACTTC. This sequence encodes CASSVTPPYEQYF.

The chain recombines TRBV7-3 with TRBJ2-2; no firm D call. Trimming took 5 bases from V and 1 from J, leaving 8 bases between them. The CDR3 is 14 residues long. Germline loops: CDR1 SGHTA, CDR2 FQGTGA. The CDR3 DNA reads TGTGCCAGCAGCCCCCGGAGGAACACCGGGGAGCTGTTTTTT. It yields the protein CASSPRRNTGELFF. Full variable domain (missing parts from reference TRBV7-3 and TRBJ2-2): GAGVSQTPSNKVTEKGKYVELRCDPISGHTALYWYRQSLGQGPEFLIYFQGTGAADDSGLPNDRFFAVRPEGSVSTLKIQRTERGDSAVYLCASSPRRNTGELFFGEGSRLTVL.

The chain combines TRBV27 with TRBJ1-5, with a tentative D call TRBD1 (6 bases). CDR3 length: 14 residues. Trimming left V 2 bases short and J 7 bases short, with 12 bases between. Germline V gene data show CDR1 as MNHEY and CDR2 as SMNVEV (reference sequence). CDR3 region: CASSLLGAGQPQHF. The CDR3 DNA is TGTGCCAGCAGTTTACTGGGGGCAGGACAGCCCCAGCATTTT.

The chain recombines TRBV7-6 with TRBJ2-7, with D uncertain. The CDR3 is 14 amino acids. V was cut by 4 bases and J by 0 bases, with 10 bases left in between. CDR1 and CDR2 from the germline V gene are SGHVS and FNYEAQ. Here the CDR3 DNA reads TGTGCCAGCAGCTACTCCCCGGGCTCCTACGAGCAGTACTTC. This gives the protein CASSYSPGSYEQYF.

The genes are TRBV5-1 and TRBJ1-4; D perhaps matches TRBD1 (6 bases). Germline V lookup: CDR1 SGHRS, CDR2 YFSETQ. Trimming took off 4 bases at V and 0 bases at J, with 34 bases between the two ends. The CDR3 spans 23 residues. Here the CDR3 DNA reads TGCGCCAGCAGCCTACGTACAGGGTTCGCCCCTCATGACTTGATTGCAACTAATGAAAAACTGTTTTTT. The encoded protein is CASSLRTGFAPHDLIATNEKLFF.